The source of this TCR beta chain is a study of blood T cell repertoires in COVID-19. Study-wide context: COVID-19 samples collected from the United States, Italy and Spain covered acute and convalescent phases. Sources were T cells, B-cell-depleted T cells, or PBMCs; the material itself was cDNA or gDNA.

Of note for this clone: The same CDR3 also results from other DNA sequences found in this sample.

Authors' methods: The authors estimated nucleated cell counts from reference gene primer amplification. Assay: immunoSEQ multiplex PCR; the TCRdb copy retains only in-frame clones and omits some. D and trimming were read from the DNA, whereas the V and J calls and clone size are those reported in that table. Altogether a few hundred thousand clones are present, approximately 80% being singletons, with the ten largest covering around 4%. Trimming cost V 0 bases and J 4 bases; bases outside gene matches: 2. The CDR3 runs 15 residues. Germline assignment: CDR1 SGHRS and CDR2 YFSETQ. The clonotype originates from a man in his sixties with acute or convalescent COVID-19. This sequence joins TRBV5-1 and TRBJ2-2; 8 bases align to TRBD2. What was sequenced was peripheral blood. In DNA, the CDR3 is TGCGCCAGCAGCTTGGCGGCGGGGGGCACCGGGGAGCTGTTTTTT. It encodes CASSLAAGGTGELFF. Based on the CDR3 plus reference TRBV5-1 and TRBJ2-2, the full variable domain is KAGVTQTPRYLIKTRGQQVTLSCSPISGHRSVSWYQQTPGQGLQFLFEYFSETQRNKGNFPGRFSGRQFSNSRSEMNVSTLELGDSALYLCASSLAAGGTGELFFGEGSRLTVL.